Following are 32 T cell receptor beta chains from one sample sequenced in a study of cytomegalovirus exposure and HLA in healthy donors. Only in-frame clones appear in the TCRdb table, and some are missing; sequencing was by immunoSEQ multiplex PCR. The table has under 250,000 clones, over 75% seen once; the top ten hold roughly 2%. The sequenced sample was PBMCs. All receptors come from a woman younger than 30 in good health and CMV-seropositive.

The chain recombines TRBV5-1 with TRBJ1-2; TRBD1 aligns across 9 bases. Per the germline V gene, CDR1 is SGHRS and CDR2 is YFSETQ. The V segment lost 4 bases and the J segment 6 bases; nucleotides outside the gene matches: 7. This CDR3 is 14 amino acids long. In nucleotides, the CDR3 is TGCGCCAGCAGCGCACCGACAGGGGGGAATGGCTACACCTTC. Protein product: CASSAPTGGNGYTF.

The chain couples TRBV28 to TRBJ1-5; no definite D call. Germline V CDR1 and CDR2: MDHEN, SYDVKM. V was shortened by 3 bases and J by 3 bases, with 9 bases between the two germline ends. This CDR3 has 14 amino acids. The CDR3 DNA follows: TGTGCCAGCAGTTTTGGCGGGTTCAATCAGCCCCAGCATTTT. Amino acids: CASSFGGFNQPQHF.

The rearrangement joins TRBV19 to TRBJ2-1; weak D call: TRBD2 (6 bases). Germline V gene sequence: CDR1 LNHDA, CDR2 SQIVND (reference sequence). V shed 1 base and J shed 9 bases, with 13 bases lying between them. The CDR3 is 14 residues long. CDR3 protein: CASSIAPLGSEQFF. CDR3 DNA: TGTGCCAGTAGTATAGCCCCCCTCGGGAGTGAGCAGTTCTTC.

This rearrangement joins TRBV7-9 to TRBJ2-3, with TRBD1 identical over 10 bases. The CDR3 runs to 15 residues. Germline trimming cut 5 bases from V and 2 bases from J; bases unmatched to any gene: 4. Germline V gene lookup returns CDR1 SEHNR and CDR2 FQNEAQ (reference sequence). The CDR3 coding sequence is TGTGCCAGCAGCAGGGGACAGGGGCACACAGATACGCAGTATTTT. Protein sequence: CASSRGQGHTDTQYF.

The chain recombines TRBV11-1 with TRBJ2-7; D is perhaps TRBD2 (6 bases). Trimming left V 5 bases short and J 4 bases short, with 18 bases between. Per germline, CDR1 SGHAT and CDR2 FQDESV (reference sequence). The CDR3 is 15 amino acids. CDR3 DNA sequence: TGTGCCAGCAGCACCTCCGGGACTGAACTTTACGAGCAGTACTTC. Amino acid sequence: CASSTSGTELYEQYF.

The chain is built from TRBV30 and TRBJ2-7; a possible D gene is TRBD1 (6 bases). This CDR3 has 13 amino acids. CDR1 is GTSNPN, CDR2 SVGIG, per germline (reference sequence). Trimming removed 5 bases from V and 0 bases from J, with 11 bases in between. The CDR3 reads CAWATGTSYEQYF. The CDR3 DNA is TGTGCCTGGGCTACAGGGACCTCCTACGAGCAGTACTTC.

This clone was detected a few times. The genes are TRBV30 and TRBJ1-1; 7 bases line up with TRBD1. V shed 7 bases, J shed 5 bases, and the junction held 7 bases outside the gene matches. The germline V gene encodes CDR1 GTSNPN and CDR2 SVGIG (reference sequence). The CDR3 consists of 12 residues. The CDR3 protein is CALTGEVTEAFF. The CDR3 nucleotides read TGTGCCTTAACAGGGGAGGTAACTGAAGCTTTCTTT.

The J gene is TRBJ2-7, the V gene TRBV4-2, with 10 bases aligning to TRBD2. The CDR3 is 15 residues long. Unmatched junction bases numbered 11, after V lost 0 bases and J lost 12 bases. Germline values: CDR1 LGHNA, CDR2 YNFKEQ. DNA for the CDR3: TGTGCCAGCAGCCAAGATATACCTAGCGGGGGTACATTGTACTTC. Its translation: CASSQDIPSGGTLYF.

The CDR3 loop reads CASSFGGTYNEQFF. Here the CDR3 DNA reads TGTGCCAGCAGCTTCGGGGGAACCTACAATGAGCAGTTCTTC. V usage is TRBV5-4 and J usage is TRBJ2-1; perhaps TRBD2 as D (6 bases). V dropped 2 bases and J dropped 2 bases, with 8 bases sitting between them. CDR3 length: 14 residues. Germline CDR1 reads SGHNT; CDR2 reads YYREEE (reference sequence).

In DNA form, the CDR3 reads TGTGCCAGCAGTTTATGGGGGCAGAGTGGCTACACCTTC. The encoded protein is CASSLWGQSGYTF. This sequence joins TRBV27 and TRBJ1-2; possible D gene TRBD1, 6 bases. Trimming took 1 base from V and 7 from J, leaving 10 bases between them. CDR3 size: 13 residues. The germline CDR1 and CDR2 sequences are MNHEY and SMNVEV (reference sequence).

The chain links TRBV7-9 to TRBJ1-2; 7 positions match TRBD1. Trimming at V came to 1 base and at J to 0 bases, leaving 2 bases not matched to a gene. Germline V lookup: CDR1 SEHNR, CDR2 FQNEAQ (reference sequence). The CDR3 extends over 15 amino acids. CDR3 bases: TGTGCCAGCAGCTTAGGACAGGGAACTAACTATGGCTACACCTTC. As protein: CASSLGQGTNYGYTF. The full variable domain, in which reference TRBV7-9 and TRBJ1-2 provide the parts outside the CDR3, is DTGVSQNPRHKITKRGQNVTFRCDPISEHNRLYWYRQTLGQGPEFLTYFQNEAQLEKSRLLSDRFSAERPKGSFSTLEIQRTEQGDSAMYLCASSLGQGTNYGYTFGSGTRLTVV.

The CDR3 protein is CASSLDRGANYGYTF. CDR3 DNA sequence: TGTGCCAGCAGCTTGGATCGTGGAGCTAACTATGGCTACACCTTC. The chain employs TRBV5-4 and TRBJ1-2; D is ambiguous. V lost 0 bases and J lost 0, with 9 bases in between. CDR1 is SGHNT and CDR2 is YYREEE in the germline V gene (reference sequence). The CDR3 is made up of 15 amino acids. Full variable domain (outside the CDR3, taken from reference TRBV5-4 and TRBJ1-2): ETGVTQSPTHLIKTRGQQVTLRCSSQSGHNTVSWYQQALGQGPQFIFQYYREEENGRGNFPPRFSGLQFPNYSSELNVNALELDDSALYLCASSLDRGANYGYTFGSGTRLTVV.

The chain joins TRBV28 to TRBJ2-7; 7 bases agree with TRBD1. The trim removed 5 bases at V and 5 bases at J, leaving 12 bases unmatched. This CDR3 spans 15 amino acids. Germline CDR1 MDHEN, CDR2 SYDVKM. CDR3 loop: CASSSRGPYPNEQYF. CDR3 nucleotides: TGTGCCAGCAGTAGTAGGGGGCCTTATCCCAACGAGCAGTACTTC.

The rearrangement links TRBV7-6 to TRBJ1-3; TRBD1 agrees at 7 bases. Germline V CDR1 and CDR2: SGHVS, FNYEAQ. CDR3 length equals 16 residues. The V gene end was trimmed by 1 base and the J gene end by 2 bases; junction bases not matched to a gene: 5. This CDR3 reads CASSLDRGRAGNTIYF. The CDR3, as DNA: TGTGCCAGCAGCTTAGATAGGGGGCGAGCTGGAAACACCATATATTTT.

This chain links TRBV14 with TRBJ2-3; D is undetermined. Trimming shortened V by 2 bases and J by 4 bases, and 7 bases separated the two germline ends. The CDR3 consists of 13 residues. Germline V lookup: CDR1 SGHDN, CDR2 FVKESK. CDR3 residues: CASSQRVPDTQYF. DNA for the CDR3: TGTGCCAGCAGCCAACGGGTTCCAGATACGCAGTATTTT.

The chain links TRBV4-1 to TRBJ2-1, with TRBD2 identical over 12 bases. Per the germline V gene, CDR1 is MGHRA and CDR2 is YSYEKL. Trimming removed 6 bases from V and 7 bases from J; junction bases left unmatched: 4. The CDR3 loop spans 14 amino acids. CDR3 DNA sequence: TGCGCCAGCAGACTAGCGGGAGGAGGTAATGAGCAGTTCTTC. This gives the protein CASRLAGGGNEQFF.

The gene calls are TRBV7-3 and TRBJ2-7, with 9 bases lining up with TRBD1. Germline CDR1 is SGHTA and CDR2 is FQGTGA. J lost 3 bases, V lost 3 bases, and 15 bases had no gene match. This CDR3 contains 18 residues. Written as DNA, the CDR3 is TGTGCCAGCAGCTTCGGGGGAGACAGGGGGGACATTTTCTACGAGCAGTACTTC. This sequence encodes CASSFGGDRGDIFYEQYF.

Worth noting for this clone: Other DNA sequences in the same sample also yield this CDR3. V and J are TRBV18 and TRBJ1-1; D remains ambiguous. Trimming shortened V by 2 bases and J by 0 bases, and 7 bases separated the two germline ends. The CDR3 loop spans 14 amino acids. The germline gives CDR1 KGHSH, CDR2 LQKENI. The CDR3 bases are TGTGCCAGCTCACCAGGGCAAATGAACACTGAAGCTTTCTTT. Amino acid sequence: CASSPGQMNTEAFF.

CDR3 nucleotide sequence: TGTGCCAGCAGCGGCCGGGGGGGCCGCACATTGAACACTGAAGCTTTCTTT. The encoded protein is CASSGRGGRTLNTEAFF. The chain has TRBV9 and TRBJ1-1; maybe TRBD1 (6 bases). This CDR3 has 17 amino acids. Germline V lookup: CDR1 SGDLS, CDR2 YYNGEE. V gave up 3 bases and J gave up 0 bases, with 18 bases separating them.

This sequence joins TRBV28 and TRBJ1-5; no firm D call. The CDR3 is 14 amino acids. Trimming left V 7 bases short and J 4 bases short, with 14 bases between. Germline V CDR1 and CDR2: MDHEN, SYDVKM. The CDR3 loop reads CASTKFLLNQPQHF. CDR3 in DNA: TGTGCCAGCACCAAATTTCTACTGAATCAGCCCCAGCATTTT.

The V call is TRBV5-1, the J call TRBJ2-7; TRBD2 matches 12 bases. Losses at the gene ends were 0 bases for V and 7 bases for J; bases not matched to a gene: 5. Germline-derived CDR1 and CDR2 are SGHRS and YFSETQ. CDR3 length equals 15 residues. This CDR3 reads CASSLGLAGAEEQYF. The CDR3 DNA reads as TGCGCCAGCAGCTTGGGACTAGCGGGAGCGGAAGAGCAGTACTTC.

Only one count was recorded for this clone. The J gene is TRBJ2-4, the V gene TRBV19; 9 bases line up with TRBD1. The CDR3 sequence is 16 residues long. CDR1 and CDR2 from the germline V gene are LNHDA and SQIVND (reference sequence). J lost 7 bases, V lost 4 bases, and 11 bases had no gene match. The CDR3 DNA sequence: TGTGCCAGTAGTACTAGGACAGGGGAAGACTTGAACATTCAGTACTTC. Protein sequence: CASSTRTGEDLNIQYF. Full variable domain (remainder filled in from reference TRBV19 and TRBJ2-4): DGGITQSPKYLFRKEGQNVTLSCEQNLNHDAMYWYRQDPGQGLRLIYYSQIVNDFQKGDIAEGYSVSREKKESFPLTVTSAQKNPTAFYLCASSTRTGEDLNIQYFGAGTRLSVL.

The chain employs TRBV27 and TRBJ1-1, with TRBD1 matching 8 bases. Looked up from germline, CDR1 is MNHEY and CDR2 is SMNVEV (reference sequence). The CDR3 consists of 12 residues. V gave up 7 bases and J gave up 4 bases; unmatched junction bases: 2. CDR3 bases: TGTGCCAGCACTACAGGGGGCACTGAAGCTTTCTTT. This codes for CASTTGGTEAFF.

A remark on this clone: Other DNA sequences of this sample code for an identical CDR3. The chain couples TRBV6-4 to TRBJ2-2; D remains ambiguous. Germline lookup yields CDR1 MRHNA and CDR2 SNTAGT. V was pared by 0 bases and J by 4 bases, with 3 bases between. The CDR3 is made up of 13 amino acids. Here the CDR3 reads CASSDSSTGELFF. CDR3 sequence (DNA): TGTGCCAGCAGTGACTCTAGCACCGGGGAGCTGTTTTTT.

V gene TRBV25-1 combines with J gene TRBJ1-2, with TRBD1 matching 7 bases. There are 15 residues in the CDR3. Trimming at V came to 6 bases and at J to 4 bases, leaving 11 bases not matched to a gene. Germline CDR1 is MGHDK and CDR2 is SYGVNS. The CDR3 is CASSQGGSLSYGYTF. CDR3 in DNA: TGTGCCAGCAGCCAGGGGGGTTCCTTGAGCTATGGCTACACCTTC.

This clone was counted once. CDR3 bases: TGTGCCAGCAGCCAGGCCGGCCGACAGGAGCAGTTCTTC. Its translation: CASSQAGRQEQFF. The V call is TRBV7-9, the J call TRBJ2-1; D perhaps matches TRBD1 (5 bases). The CDR3 spans 13 residues. V lost 5 bases and J 10 bases, leaving 15 bases between the germline ends. Germline-derived CDR1 and CDR2 are SEHNR and FQNEAQ (reference sequence).

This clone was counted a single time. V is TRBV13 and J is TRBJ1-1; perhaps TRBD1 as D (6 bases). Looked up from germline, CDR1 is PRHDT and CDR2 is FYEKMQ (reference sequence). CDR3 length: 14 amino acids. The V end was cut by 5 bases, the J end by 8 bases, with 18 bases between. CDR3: CASSQTGRHPEAFF. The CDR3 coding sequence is TGTGCCAGCAGCCAGACAGGACGGCACCCCGAAGCTTTCTTT.

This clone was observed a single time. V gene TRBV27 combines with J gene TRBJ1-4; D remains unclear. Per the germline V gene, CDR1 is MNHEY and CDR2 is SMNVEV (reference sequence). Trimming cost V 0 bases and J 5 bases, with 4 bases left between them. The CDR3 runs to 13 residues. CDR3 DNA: TGTGCCAGCAGTTTATCCCTCAATGAAAAACTGTTTTTT. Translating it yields CASSLSLNEKLFF. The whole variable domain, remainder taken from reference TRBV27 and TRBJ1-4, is EAQVTQNPRYLITVTGKKLTVTCSQNMNHEYMSWYRQDPGLGLRQIYYSMNVEVTDKGDVPEGYKVSRKEKRNFPLILESPSPNQTSLYFCASSLSLNEKLFFGSGTQLSVL.

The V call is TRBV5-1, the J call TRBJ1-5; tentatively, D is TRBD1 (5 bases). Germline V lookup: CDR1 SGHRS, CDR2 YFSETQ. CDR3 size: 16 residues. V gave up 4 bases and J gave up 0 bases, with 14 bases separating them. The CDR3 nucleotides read TGCGCCAGCAGCGCGGGGGACGGTTATAGCAATCAGCCCCAGCATTTT. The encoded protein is CASSAGDGYSNQPQHF.

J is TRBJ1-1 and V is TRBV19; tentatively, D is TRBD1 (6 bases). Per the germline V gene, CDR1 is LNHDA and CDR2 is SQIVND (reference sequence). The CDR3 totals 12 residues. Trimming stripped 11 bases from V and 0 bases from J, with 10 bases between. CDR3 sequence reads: CAGRGMNTEAFF. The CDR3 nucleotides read TGTGCCGGCAGGGGTATGAACACTGAAGCTTTCTTT.

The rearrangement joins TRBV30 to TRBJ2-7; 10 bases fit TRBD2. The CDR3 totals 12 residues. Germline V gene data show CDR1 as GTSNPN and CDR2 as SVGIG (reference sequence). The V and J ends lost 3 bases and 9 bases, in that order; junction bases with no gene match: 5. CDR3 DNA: TGTGCCTGGAGCCTAGCGGGAGAGGGGCAGTACTTC. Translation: CAWSLAGEGQYF. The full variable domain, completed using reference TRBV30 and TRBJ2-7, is SQTIHQWPATLVQPVGSPLSLECTVEGTSNPNLYWYRQAAGRGLQLLFYSVGIGQISSEVPQNLSASRPQDRQFILSSKKLLLSDSGFYLCAWSLAGEGQYFGPGTRLTVT.

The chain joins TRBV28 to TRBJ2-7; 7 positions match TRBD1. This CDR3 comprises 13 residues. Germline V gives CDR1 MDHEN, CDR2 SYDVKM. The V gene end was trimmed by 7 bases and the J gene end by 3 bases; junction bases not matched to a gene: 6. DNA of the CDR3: TGTGCCAGCAAAGACAGGGTCGTCTACGAGCAGTACTTC. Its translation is CASKDRVVYEQYF.